One and the same sample provided the 15 T cell receptor beta chains below, sequenced in a study of T cells in localized non-small cell lung cancer. Clones were sequenced by immunoSEQ multiplex PCR, and TCRdb holds only the in-frame ones, with some missing. Among more than 2,500 clones listed, roughly 32% were seen once. Material: lung tumor tissue, obtained before any cancer treatment. Every receptor here comes from an older female donor with stage II squamous cell lung carcinoma.

This clone is labeled as large (0.1 to 1%). In DNA, the CDR3 is TGTGCCAGCAGATGGGACAGGGCGGACTCCTACGAGCAGTACTTC. Its protein is CASRWDRADSYEQYF. The chain has TRBV11-3 and TRBJ2-7; 9 positions match TRBD1. Germline values: CDR1 SGHNT, CDR2 YENEEA. The CDR3 totals 15 residues. V was pared by 6 bases and J by 0 bases, with 6 bases of the junction left unmatched.

This clone was counted only a few times. This rearrangement joins TRBV6-8 to TRBJ2-6; 8 bases are a match to TRBD1. With 5 bases clipped from V and 0 bases from J, the junction kept 9 bases outside the gene matches. This CDR3 comprises 18 residues. CDR1 is MNHGY and CDR2 is SAAAGT in the germline V gene. The CDR3 here is CASSGEQGGFSGANVLTF. The CDR3 bases are TGTGCCAGCAGTGGGGAACAGGGGGGATTCTCTGGGGCCAACGTCCTGACTTTC.

There are a few counts of this clone. The genes are TRBV28 and TRBJ2-7, with unresolved D. Germline V lookup: CDR1 MDHEN, CDR2 SYDVKM. V shed 3 bases and J shed 5 bases, with 20 bases lying between them. The CDR3 sequence is 16 residues long. In DNA form, the CDR3 reads TGTGCCAGCAGTTTGTCGTTGCCGGGCGAAGGACACGAGCAGTACTTC. Translated, it gives CASSLSLPGEGHEQYF.

The V call is TRBV6-4, the J call TRBJ1-5; 8 positions agree with TRBD1. This CDR3 spans 16 amino acids. Germline loops: CDR1 MRHNA, CDR2 SNTAGT. V lost 3 bases, J lost 2 bases, and 6 bases stayed unmatched. The CDR3 coding sequence is TGTGCCAGCAGTGATCAGGGGGCTTCGGGCAATCAGCCCCAGCATTTT. It yields the protein CASSDQGASGNQPQHF.

V is TRBV7-5 and J is TRBJ2-4; the table's D call, TRBD2, was not checked against the DNA. TRBV7-5 is annotated as a pseudogene. The CDR3 loop spans 17 amino acids. Here the CDR3 DNA reads TGTGCCAGCAGCTTGGGAGGGATGGGCATAGCCAAAAACATTCAGTACTTC. Amino acids: CASSLGGMGIAKNIQYF.

Sample share makes this clone medium-sized. At one of its ends the junction is not consistent with the germline gene, which may arise from a read error. The V and J genes are TRBV6-8 and TRBJ2-1; TRBD2 aligns across 8 bases. The CDR3 spans 15 residues. The germline V gene has CDR1 MNHGY and CDR2 SAAAGT. This CDR3 is CASSDSAGGSHEQFF. For the CDR3, the DNA is TGTGCCAGCAGTGACTCGGCGGGAGGCTCCCATGAGCAGTTCTTC.

The chain links TRBV5-1 to TRBJ1-1; no definite D call. The germline gives CDR1 SGHRS, CDR2 YFSETQ. V was clipped by 4 bases and J by 4 bases, with 14 bases between them. CDR3 size: 14 residues. CDR3 nucleotide sequence: TGCGCCAGCAGCGATCAGGCCCAGGTCACTGAAGCTTTCTTT. This codes for CASSDQAQVTEAFF.

This clone has only a few counts. CDR3 residues: CASSPTWVGGGFF. The CDR3 DNA sequence: TGTGCCAGCAGTCCTACTTGGGTAGGCGGTGGGTTCTTC. The chain has TRBV28 and TRBJ2-1; no firm D call. CDR1 is MDHEN, CDR2 SYDVKM, per germline. Trimming shortened V by 5 bases and J by 15 bases, and 20 bases separated the two germline ends. This CDR3 region has 13 residues.

This clone appeared a few times. This chain uses TRBV11-3 with TRBJ2-3; the match to TRBD2 covers 7 bases. CDR1 and CDR2 from the germline V gene are SGHNT and YENEEA. The CDR3 runs 15 residues. J was trimmed by 3 bases and V by 5 bases; bases with no gene match: 8. This CDR3 is CASSPDSAGTDTQYF. Written as DNA, the CDR3 is TGTGCCAGCAGCCCAGACTCAGCGGGGACAGATACGCAGTATTTT.

J is TRBJ2-1 and V is TRBV11-3; 7 bases are a match to TRBD1. The germline V gene encodes CDR1 SGHNT and CDR2 YENEEA. The CDR3 covers 15 residues. The trim removed 5 bases at V and 1 base at J, leaving 5 bases unmatched. The CDR3 region has the DNA TGTGCCAGCAGCCCATGGACAGGATCCTACAATGAGCAGTTCTTC. Its protein product is CASSPWTGSYNEQFF.

This clone was recorded once. The genes are TRBV15 and TRBJ1-2; TRBD1 aligns across 9 bases. V lost 0 bases and J lost 8; bases outside the gene matches: 10. Germline-derived CDR1 and CDR2 are LNHNV and YYDKDF (reference sequence). The CDR3 has 16 amino acids. The CDR3 nucleotides are TGTGCCACCAGCAGAGATACCCCGGGACAGGGAGGAGGCTACACCTTC. Amino acid sequence: CATSRDTPGQGGGYTF.

J is TRBJ1-1 and V is TRBV28; D possibly corresponds to TRBD1 (6 bases). The germline V gene has CDR1 MDHEN and CDR2 SYDVKM. CDR3 length: 14 residues. V lost 6 bases and J 4 bases, leaving 15 bases between the germline ends. The CDR3 reads CASRPARTATEAFF. The CDR3 DNA is TGTGCCAGCAGACCGGCCCGGACAGCCACTGAAGCTTTCTTT.

This clone is classed as large. The chain is built from TRBV28 and TRBJ1-3; possibly TRBD1 for D (5 bases). The CDR3 contains 14 residues. Germline CDR1 reads MDHEN; CDR2 reads SYDVKM. Trimming shortened V by 8 bases and J by 0 bases, and 11 bases separated the two germline ends. The CDR3 region has the DNA TGTGCCAGCGCCGCCGACAGCTCTGGAAACACCATATATTTT. It translates to CASAADSSGNTIYF. The variable domain in full, completed from reference TRBV28 and TRBJ1-3, reads DVKVTQSSRYLVKRTGEKVFLECVQDMDHENMFWYRQDPGLGLRLIYFSYDVKMKEKGDIPEGYSVSREKKERFSLILESASTNQTSMYLCASAADSSGNTIYFGEGSWLTVV.

V gene TRBV19 combines with J gene TRBJ1-1; D is uncertain. Germline assignment: CDR1 LNHDA and CDR2 SQIVND (reference sequence). Trimming removed 3 bases at V and 4 bases at J, with 9 bases between. The length of the CDR3 is 13 residues. In DNA, the CDR3 is TGTGCCAGTAGTATGTCCGAGGGCACTGAAGCTTTCTTT. Amino acids: CASSMSEGTEAFF.

The genes are TRBV6-8 and TRBJ2-7; the D gene is possibly TRBD1 (6 bases). Germline assignment: CDR1 MNHGY and CDR2 SAAAGT. CDR3 length: 14 amino acids. V lost 7 bases, J lost 0 bases, and 13 bases lay in between. The CDR3 sequence: CASNTGTNSYEQYF. The CDR3 DNA reads TGTGCCAGCAATACCGGGACAAACTCCTACGAGCAGTACTTC.